Below are 5 T cell receptor beta chains sequenced from a single sample in a study of a mutant IDH1 vaccine in newly diagnosed glioma. Time point described: week 11, during vaccination. Each dose of the vaccine consisted of 300 ug of mutant IDH1 20-mer peptide, with topical imiquimod. These receptors have no identified antigens. Data came from immunoSEQ multiplex PCR; TCRdb stores just in-frame clones and leaves some out. The sample has about 130,000 clones, around four fifths seen once; the top ten hold 5% to 7%. This specimen was PBMCs, taken from a glioma patient whose treatment included an IDH1 peptide vaccine. The receptors originated from a man aged 35-49 years with glioma.

V and J are TRBV5-4 and TRBJ2-7; perhaps D is TRBD1 or TRBD2 (6 bases each). V was pared by 4 bases and J by 3 bases, with 20 bases between. There are 16 residues in the CDR3. Germline assignment: CDR1 SGHNT and CDR2 YYREEE (reference sequence). DNA of the CDR3: TGTGCCAGCAGCCGACGAACAGGGACTGCGAACTACGAGCAGTACTTC. Translated: CASSRRTGTANYEQYF. The whole variable domain, remainder taken from reference TRBV5-4 and TRBJ2-7, is ETGVTQSPTHLIKTRGQQVTLRCSSQSGHNTVSWYQQALGQGPQFIFQYYREEENGRGNFPPRFSGLQFPNYSSELNVNALELDDSALYLCASSRRTGTANYEQYFGPGTRLTVT.

CDR3 in DNA: TGTGCCAGCCTCCGGGACAGGGACCAATATGGCTACACCTTC. Encoded protein: CASLRDRDQYGYTF. The chain is built from TRBV2 and TRBJ1-2; 9 nucleotides line up with TRBD1. V was clipped by 8 bases and J by 5 bases; unmatched bases: 9. Germline CDR1 reads SNHLY; CDR2 reads FYNNEI. The CDR3 runs 14 residues.

The chain employs TRBV2 and TRBJ2-5; 8 nucleotides match TRBD1. Per germline, CDR1 SNHLY and CDR2 FYNNEI. V trimming: 2 bases; J trimming: 2 bases; junction bases outside the gene matches: 7. This CDR3 has 16 residues. CDR3 sequence reads: CASSESHGQGQETQYF. CDR3 coding DNA: TGTGCCAGCAGTGAAAGCCACGGACAGGGACAAGAGACCCAGTACTTC.

The CDR3 region is CASRLGGAFSPQHF. CDR3 sequence (DNA): TGTGCCAGTAGACTTGGGGGGGCATTCTCGCCCCAGCATTTT. V usage is TRBV19 and J usage is TRBJ1-5; tentatively, D is TRBD1 (6 bases). Germline-derived CDR1 and CDR2 are LNHDA and SQIVND (reference sequence). Trimming cost V 6 bases and J 9 bases, with 18 bases left between them. This CDR3 comprises 14 residues.

The chain recombines TRBV10-3 with TRBJ2-7, with TRBD1 matching over 9 bases. CDR3 length: 13 residues. Germline loops: CDR1 ENHRY, CDR2 SYGVKD. V was pared by 8 bases and J by 5 bases, with 7 bases of the junction left unmatched. The CDR3 bases are TGTGCCATCGTAGGACAGGGGTCCGACGAGCAGTACTTC. Its protein is CAIVGQGSDEQYF.